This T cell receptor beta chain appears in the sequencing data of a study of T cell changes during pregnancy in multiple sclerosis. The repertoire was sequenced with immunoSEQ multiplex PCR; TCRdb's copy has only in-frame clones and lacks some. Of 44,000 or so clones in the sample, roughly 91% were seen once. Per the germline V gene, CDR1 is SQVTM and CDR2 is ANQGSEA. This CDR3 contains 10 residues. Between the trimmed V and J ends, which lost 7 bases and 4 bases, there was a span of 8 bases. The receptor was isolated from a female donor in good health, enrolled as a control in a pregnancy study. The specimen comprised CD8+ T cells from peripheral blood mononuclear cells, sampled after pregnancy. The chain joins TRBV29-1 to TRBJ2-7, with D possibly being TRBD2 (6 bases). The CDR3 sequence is CSGGDYEQYF. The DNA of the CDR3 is TGCAGCGGGGGGGATTACGAGCAGTACTTC.